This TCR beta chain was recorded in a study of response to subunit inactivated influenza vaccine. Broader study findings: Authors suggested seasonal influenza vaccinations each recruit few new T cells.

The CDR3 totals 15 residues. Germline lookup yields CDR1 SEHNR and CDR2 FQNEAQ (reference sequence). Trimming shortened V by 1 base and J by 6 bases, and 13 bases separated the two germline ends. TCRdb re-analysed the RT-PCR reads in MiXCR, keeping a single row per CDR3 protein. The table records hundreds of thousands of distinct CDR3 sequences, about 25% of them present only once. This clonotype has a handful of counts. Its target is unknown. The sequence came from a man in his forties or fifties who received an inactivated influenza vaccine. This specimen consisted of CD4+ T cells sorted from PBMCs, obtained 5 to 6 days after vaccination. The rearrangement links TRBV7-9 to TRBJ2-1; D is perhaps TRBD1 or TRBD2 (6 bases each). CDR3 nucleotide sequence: TGTGCCAGCAGCTTAGACCCCGGGGGCCCCAATGAGCAGTTCTTC. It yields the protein CASSLDPGGPNEQFF. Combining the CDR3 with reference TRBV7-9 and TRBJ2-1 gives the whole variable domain DTGVSQNPRHKITKRGQNVTFRCDPISEHNRLYWYRQTLGQGPEFLTYFQNEAQLEKSRLLSDRFSAERPKGSFSTLEIQRTEQGDSAMYLCASSLDPGGPNEQFFGPGTRLTVL.